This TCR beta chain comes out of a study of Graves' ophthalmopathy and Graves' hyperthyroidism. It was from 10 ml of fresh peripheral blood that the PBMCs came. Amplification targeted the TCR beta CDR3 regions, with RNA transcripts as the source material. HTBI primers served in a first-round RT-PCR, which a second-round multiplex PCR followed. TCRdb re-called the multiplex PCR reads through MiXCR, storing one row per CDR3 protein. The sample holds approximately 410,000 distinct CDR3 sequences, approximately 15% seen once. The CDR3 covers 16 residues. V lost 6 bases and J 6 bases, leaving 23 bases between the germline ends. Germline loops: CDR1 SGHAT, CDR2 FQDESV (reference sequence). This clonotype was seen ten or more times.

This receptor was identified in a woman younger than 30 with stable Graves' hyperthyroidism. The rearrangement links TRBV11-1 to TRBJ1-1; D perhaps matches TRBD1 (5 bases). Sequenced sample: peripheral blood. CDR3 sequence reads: CASRPGPGRTTAEAFF. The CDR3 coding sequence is TGTGCCAGCAGACCGGGCCCAGGGAGGACTACTGCTGAAGCTTTCTTT.